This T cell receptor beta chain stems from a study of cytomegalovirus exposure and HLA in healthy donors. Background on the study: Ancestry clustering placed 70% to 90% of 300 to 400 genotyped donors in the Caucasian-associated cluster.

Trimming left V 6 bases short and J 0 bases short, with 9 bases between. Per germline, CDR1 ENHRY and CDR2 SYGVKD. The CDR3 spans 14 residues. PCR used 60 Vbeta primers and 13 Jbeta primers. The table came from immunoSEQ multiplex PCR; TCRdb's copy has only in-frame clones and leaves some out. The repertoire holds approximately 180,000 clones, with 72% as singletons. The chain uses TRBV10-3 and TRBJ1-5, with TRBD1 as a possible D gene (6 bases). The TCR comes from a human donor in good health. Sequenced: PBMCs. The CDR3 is CAISGQPSNQPQHF. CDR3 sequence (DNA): TGTGCCATCAGCGGACAGCCTAGCAATCAGCCCCAGCATTTT.